This entry lists 3 T cell receptor beta chains sequenced from one sample in a study of T-cell reconstitution after alpha-beta-depleted transplantation in children. For TCRbeta, the library was prepared with unique molecular identifiers. One entry per CDR3 protein results from TCRdb running MiXCR on the PCR reads. The sample lists approximately 640,000 distinct CDR3 sequences, roughly 17% occurring once. The sequences come from PBMCs from the stem cell graft donor, collected from the stem cell graft. These TCRs come from a human donor who donated a stem cell graft to a child with acute myeloid leukemia.

This clonotype has more than one count but fewer than ten. This chain connects TRBV28 to TRBJ1-5; D possibly corresponds to TRBD1 (6 bases). This CDR3 is 16 amino acids long. CDR1 and CDR2 from the germline V gene are MDHEN and SYDVKM. The germline V and J ends were trimmed by 10 bases and 0 bases, with 19 bases remaining between them. CDR3 coding DNA: TGTGCCACCCTCGGACAGCCGGTTTATAGCAATCAGCCCCAGCATTTT. Its protein is CATLGQPVYSNQPQHF.

The chain carries TRBV7-9 and TRBJ1-1; D uncertain. V gave up 5 bases and J gave up 4 bases, with 14 bases separating them. This CDR3 spans 14 amino acids. CDR1 and CDR2 from the germline V gene are SEHNR and FQNEAQ (reference sequence). CDR3 amino acids: CASSISGTGTEAFF. CDR3 coding DNA: TGTGCCAGCAGCATTAGCGGCACGGGCACTGAAGCTTTCTTT.

This clonotype was found many times. The J gene is TRBJ1-1, the V gene TRBV5-1; D is undetermined. V was shortened by 3 bases and J by 8 bases, with 14 bases between the two germline ends. Germline CDR1 is SGHRS and CDR2 is YFSETQ. The CDR3 sequence is 13 residues long. This chain's CDR3 is CASSSGRTAEAFF. The CDR3 nucleotides read TGCGCCAGCAGCTCAGGAAGGACGGCGGAAGCTTTCTTT.